This T cell receptor (beta chain) stems from a study of early T cells in non-severe SARS-CoV-2 infection. The overall study: Chains were unpaired, as sequencing was done on bulk RNA from unsorted whole blood. Study-wide findings and caveats: Anti-spike CD8 responses were favored by VDJdb matching, which missed private and CD4 specificities.

Unique molecular identifiers were affixed to single, distinct cDNA molecules. MiXCR, run by TCRdb on the 5' RACE reads, gives a single entry per CDR3 protein. Of tens of thousands of distinct CDR3 sequences listed, about an eighth are singletons. To note about this clonotype: Its antigen is unknown.

Per germline, CDR1 DFQATT and CDR2 SNEGSKA (reference sequence). The CDR3 contains 15 residues. V was pared by 4 bases and J by 4 bases, with 8 bases of the junction left unmatched. Specimen: whole blood. The chain couples TRBV20-1 to TRBJ2-2; TRBD1 aligns across 8 bases. The TCR was taken from an adult who was a healthcare worker with PCR-confirmed SARS-CoV-2 infection or an uninfected control (not recorded which). The CDR3 here is CSAKAGGAATGELFF. The CDR3 DNA follows: TGCAGTGCTAAAGCAGGGGGCGCGGCCACCGGGGAGCTGTTTTTT.